This T cell receptor beta chain was found in a study of cytomegalovirus exposure and HLA in healthy donors. In the study overall: The approximately 110 validation repertoires used a platform that matched the one used for the roughly 700 first-cohort repertoires, as a later analysis reported.

Generated by immunoSEQ multiplex PCR, the TCRdb table keeps only in-frame clones and is missing some. This sample carries tens of thousands of clones, approximately 91% of them seen once, and the ten largest clones take roughly 1.9%. This CDR3 is 14 amino acids long. V shed 0 bases and J shed 1 base, with 7 bases lying between them. Germline lookup yields CDR1 SGHRS and CDR2 YFSETQ. The donors were part of the validation cohort, which consisted of 120 subjects and was separate from the first cohort of 670 or so subjects. Note on this clone: The antigen remains undetermined.

General study points: Associated with cytomegalovirus, according to the listing, were 164 TCR beta chains. Cytomegalovirus status was reportedly diagnosed by the classifier with high sensitivity and specificity.

The V gene is TRBV5-1, the J gene TRBJ1-1; TRBD1 is a possible D gene (5 bases). Sequenced sample: PBMCs. This sequence was found in a young man in good health and CMV-seronegative. For the CDR3, the DNA is TGCGCCAGCAGCTTGGGACAGTCGAACACTGAAGCTTTCTTT. This translates into CASSLGQSNTEAFF. The whole variable domain, remainder taken from reference TRBV5-1 and TRBJ1-1, is KAGVTQTPRYLIKTRGQQVTLSCSPISGHRSVSWYQQTPGQGLQFLFEYFSETQRNKGNFPGRFSGRQFSNSRSEMNVSTLELGDSALYLCASSLGQSNTEAFFGQGTRLTVV.